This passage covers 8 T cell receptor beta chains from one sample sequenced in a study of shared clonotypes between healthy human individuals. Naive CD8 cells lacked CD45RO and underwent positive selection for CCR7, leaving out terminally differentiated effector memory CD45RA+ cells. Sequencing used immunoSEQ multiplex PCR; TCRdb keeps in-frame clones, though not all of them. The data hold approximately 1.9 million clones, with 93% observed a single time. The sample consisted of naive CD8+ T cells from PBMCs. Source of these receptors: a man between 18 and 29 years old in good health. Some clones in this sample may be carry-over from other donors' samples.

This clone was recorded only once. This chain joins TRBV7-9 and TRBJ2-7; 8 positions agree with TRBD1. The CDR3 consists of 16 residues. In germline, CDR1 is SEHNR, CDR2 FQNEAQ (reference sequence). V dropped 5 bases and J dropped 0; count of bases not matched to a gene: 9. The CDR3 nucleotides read TGTGCCAGCAGCCCCAAGGGACAGGATAGCTCCTACGAGCAGTACTTC. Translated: CASSPKGQDSSYEQYF.

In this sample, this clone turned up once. CDR3 DNA sequence: TGTGCCAGCAGCCCCCGGGACAGGGGGGACAATGAGCAGTTCTTC. This codes for CASSPRDRGDNEQFF. The chain carries TRBV14 and TRBJ2-1; 11 nucleotides agree with TRBD1. Germline lookup yields CDR1 SGHDN and CDR2 FVKESK. The J segment lost 5 bases and the V segment lost 4 bases, leaving 4 bases of the junction unmatched. The CDR3 is 15 amino acids.

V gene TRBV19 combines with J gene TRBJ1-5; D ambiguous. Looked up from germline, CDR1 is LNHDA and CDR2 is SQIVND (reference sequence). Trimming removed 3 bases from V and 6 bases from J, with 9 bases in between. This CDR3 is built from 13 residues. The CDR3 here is CASSIMAGQPQHF. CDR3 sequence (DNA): TGTGCCAGTAGTATTATGGCCGGTCAGCCCCAGCATTTT.

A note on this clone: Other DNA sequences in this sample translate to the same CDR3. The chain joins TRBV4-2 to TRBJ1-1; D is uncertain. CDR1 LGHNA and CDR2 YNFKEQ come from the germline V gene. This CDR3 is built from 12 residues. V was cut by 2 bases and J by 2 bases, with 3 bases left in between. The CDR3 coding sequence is TGTGCCAGCAGCCAACCCAACACTGAAGCTTTCTTT. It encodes CASSQPNTEAFF.

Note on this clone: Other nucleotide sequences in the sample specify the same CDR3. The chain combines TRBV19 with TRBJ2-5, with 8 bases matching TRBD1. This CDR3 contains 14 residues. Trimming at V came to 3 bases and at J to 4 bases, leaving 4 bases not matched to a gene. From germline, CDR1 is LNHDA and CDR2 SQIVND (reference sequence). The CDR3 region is CASSIRDRGETQYF. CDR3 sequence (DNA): TGTGCCAGTAGTATTCGTGACAGGGGAGAGACCCAGTACTTC.

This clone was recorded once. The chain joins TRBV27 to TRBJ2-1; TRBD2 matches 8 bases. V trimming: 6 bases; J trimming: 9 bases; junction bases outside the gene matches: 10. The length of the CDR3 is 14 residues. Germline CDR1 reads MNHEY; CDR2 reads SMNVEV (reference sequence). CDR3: CASRDFSGMVEQFF. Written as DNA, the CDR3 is TGTGCCAGCAGGGATTTTAGCGGGATGGTTGAGCAGTTCTTC.

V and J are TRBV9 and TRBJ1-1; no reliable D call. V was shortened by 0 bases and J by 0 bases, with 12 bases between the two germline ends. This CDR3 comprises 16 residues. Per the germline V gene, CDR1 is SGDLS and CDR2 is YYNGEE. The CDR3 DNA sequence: TGTGCCAGCAGCGTAGGAGTCGGTGGGCTGAACACTGAAGCTTTCTTT. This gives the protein CASSVGVGGLNTEAFF. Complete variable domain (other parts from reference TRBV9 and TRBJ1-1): DSGVTQTPKHLITATGQRVTLRCSPRSGDLSVYWYQQSLDQGLQFLIQYYNGEERAKGNILERFSAQQFPDLHSELNLSSLELGDSALYFCASSVGVGGLNTEAFFGQGTRLTVV.

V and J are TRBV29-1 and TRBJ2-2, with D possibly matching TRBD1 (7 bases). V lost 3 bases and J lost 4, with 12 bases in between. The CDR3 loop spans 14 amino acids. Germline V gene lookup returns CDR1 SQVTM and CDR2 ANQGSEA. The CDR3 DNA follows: TGCAGCGTTGAGGAGGGGGCCGGCACCGGGGAGCTGTTTTTT. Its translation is CSVEEGAGTGELFF.